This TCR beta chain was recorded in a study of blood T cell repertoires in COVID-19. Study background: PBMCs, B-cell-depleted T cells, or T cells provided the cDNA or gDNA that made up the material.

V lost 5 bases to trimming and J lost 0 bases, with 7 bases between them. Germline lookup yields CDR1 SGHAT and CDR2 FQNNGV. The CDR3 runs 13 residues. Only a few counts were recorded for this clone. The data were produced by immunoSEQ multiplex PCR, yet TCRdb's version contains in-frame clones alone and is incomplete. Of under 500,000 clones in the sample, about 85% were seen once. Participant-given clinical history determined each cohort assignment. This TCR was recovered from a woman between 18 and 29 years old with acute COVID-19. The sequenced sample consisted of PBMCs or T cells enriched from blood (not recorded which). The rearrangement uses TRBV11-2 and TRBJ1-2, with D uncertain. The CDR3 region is CASSLTSNYGYTF. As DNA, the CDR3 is TGTGCCAGCAGCCTGACATCTAACTATGGCTACACCTTC. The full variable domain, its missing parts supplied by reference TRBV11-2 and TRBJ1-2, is EAGVAQSPRYKIIEKRQSVAFWCNPISGHATLYWYQQILGQGPKLLIQFQNNGVVDDSQLPKDRFSAERLKGVDSTLKIQPAKLEDSAVYLCASSLTSNYGYTFGSGTRLTVV.